Only a few counts were recorded for the clone carrying this TCR beta chain. Its antigen is still unknown. MiXCR, run by TCRdb on the RACE reads, gives a single entry per CDR3 protein. The data show 80,000 to 100,000 distinct CDR3 sequences, 25% to 30% seen once. This sample was included in a study of human T cells and chemical hapten exposure. Overall study context: It was small differences in pooled library volume that mainly caused per-sample TCR yields to vary. The study, taken as a whole, reports: Higher patch test scores went with higher counts of PT1 expanded TCRs.

Sample time point: patch test 3, about 24 weeks after DPC sensitization. This sample's treatment: therapeutic diphenylcyclopropenone sensitization with weekly scalp DPC. V was shortened by 6 bases and J by 0 bases, with 15 bases between the two germline ends. Germline CDR1 MDHEN, CDR2 SYDVKM. The CDR3 has 17 amino acids. The chain links TRBV28 to TRBJ2-6; D might be TRBD2 (6 bases). Material: whole blood, obtained in connection with sensitization to the hapten diphenylcyclopropenone (DPC). This TCR was recovered from a man aged 40-55 years with alopecia areata. Some clones in this sample may be carry-over from other donors' samples. The CDR3 spells CASSPGTGVSGANVLTF. CDR3 DNA: TGTGCCAGCAGCCCCGGGACGGGGGTCTCTGGGGCCAACGTCCTGACTTTC.